This T cell receptor (beta chain) stems from a study of cytomegalovirus exposure and HLA in healthy donors. V gave up 6 bases and J gave up 10 bases, with 18 bases separating them. Germline CDR1 MNHEY, CDR2 SVGAGI. The CDR3 loop spans 13 amino acids. Whole-study results and caveats: An assumption of roughly uniform sequencing depth across donors underlay the presence/absence analyses.

The PCR made use of 60 Vbeta and 13 Jbeta primers. The method was immunoSEQ multiplex PCR; TCRdb's version includes in-frame clones alone and lacks a portion of them. The sample has over 200,000 clones, and its top ten clones hold roughly 0.98%. Comment on this clone: Its specificity is not known.

The genes are TRBV6-5 and TRBJ1-1; D uncertain. The source material was PBMCs. The sequence came from a woman between 25 and 40 years old in good health and CMV-seropositive. The CDR3: CASSPGELWGAFF. CDR3 nucleotide sequence: TGTGCCAGCAGCCCCGGGGAGCTGTGGGGAGCTTTCTTT.